A single sample is the source of the 32 T cell receptor beta chains below, sequenced in a study of glioma-infiltrating T cells after dendritic cell vaccination. Some clones are missing from TCRdb's copy, which holds only in-frame ones; the method was immunoSEQ multiplex PCR. This sample has 55,000 to 70,000 clones, with roughly 80% found just once. The input for sequencing was blood, taken before dendritic cell vaccination. The receptor source for this set is a human donor with glioblastoma.

This chain uses TRBV7-9 with TRBJ2-3, with 14 bases matching TRBD2. Germline loops: CDR1 SEHNR, CDR2 FQNEAQ (reference sequence). The V gene end was trimmed by 1 base and the J gene end by 4 bases; junction bases not matched to a gene: 10. The length of the CDR3 is 19 residues. This chain's CDR3 is CASSLGGLAGGRIADTQYF. The CDR3 nucleotides read TGTGCCAGCAGCTTAGGCGGACTAGCGGGGGGAAGGATCGCAGATACGCAGTATTTT.

The chain combines TRBV7-8 with TRBJ2-7, with 7 bases that match TRBD2. The germline CDR1 and CDR2 sequences are SGHVS and FQNEAQ. This CDR3 has 14 residues. The ends lost 1 base at V and 6 bases at J; junction bases unmatched: 6. Here the CDR3 reads CASSLGLGTTEQYF. The CDR3 bases are TGTGCCAGCAGCTTAGGACTGGGGACTACCGAGCAGTACTTC. The full variable domain, completed using reference TRBV7-8 and TRBJ2-7, is GAGVSQSPRYKVAKRGQDVALRCDPISGHVSLFWYQQALGQGPEFLTYFQNEAQLDKSGLPSDRFFAERPEGSVSTLKIQRTQQEDSAVYLCASSLGLGTTEQYFGPGTRLTVT.

The CDR3 reads CASSLGAGGTGHTDTQYF. The DNA for the CDR3 is TGTGCCAGCAGCTTAGGTGCCGGCGGGACAGGGCATACAGATACGCAGTATTTT. V usage is TRBV7-9 and J usage is TRBJ2-3; 9 bases match TRBD1. Trimming at V came to 1 base and at J to 3 bases, leaving 11 bases not matched to a gene. Germline values: CDR1 SEHNR, CDR2 FQNEAQ (reference sequence). CDR3 length: 18 amino acids.

The rearrangement uses TRBV28 and TRBJ1-3; no clear D. V lost 3 bases to trimming and J lost 4 bases, with 10 bases between them. Per the germline V gene, CDR1 is MDHEN and CDR2 is SYDVKM. This CDR3 has 14 residues. For the CDR3, the DNA is TGTGCCAGCAGTTTCGGGGTGCTAGGAAACACCATATATTTT. Its translation is CASSFGVLGNTIYF.

The J gene is TRBJ1-2, the V gene TRBV9, with D perhaps TRBD1 (6 bases). The CDR3 spans 11 residues. Trimming took off 3 bases at V and 11 bases at J, with 11 bases between the two ends. CDR1 and CDR2 from the germline V gene are SGDLS and YYNGEE. The CDR3 spells CASSASRGYTF. CDR3 nucleotides: TGTGCCAGCAGCGCAAGCAGGGGATACACCTTC.

The chain carries TRBV6-7 and TRBJ1-5; D gene unclear. TRBV6-7 is given ORF status, its function remaining uncertain. Trimming took off 8 bases at V and 2 bases at J, with 7 bases between the two ends. The CDR3 sequence is 12 residues long. CDR3 loop: CASGQCNQPQHF. CDR3 nucleotides: TGTGCCAGCGGGCAGTGCAATCAGCCCCAGCATTTT.

V and J are TRBV5-1 and TRBJ1-6; no clear D gene. V was pared by 2 bases and J by 0 bases, with 6 bases between. This CDR3 is 15 amino acids long. Germline V gene data show CDR1 as SGHRS and CDR2 as YFSETQ. CDR3 region: CASSFESSYNSPLHF. The DNA of the CDR3 is TGCGCCAGCAGCTTCGAGAGCTCCTATAATTCACCCCTCCACTTT.

The genes are TRBV2 and TRBJ1-2; tentatively, D is TRBD1 (5 bases). The CDR3 is 13 amino acids. V lost 4 bases to trimming and J lost 6 bases, with 12 bases between them. CDR1 is SNHLY and CDR2 is FYNNEI in the germline V gene. CDR3 sequence (DNA): TGTGCCAGCAGTGGACAGAACGTGGATGGCTACACCTTC. This translates into CASSGQNVDGYTF. The full variable domain, its missing parts supplied by reference TRBV2 and TRBJ1-2, is EPEVTQTPSHQVTQMGQEVILRCVPISNHLYFYWYRQILGQKVEFLVSFYNNEISEKSEIFDDQFSVERPDGSNFTLKIRSTKLEDSAMYFCASSGQNVDGYTFGSGTRLTVV.

This clone was found once. The rearrangement joins TRBV19 to TRBJ1-5; no reliable D call. CDR1 and CDR2 (germline): LNHDA, SQIVND (reference sequence). The V end lost 7 bases, the J end lost 3 bases, and 13 bases lay between the germline ends. The CDR3 contains 14 residues. Written as DNA, the CDR3 is TGTGCCAGTACCGACAAAGCGGCCAATCAGCCCCAGCATTTT. Its translation: CASTDKAANQPQHF.

This clone appeared a few times. The chain is built from TRBV18 and TRBJ1-1; 7 bases map to TRBD1. V gave up 2 bases and J gave up 8 bases; unmatched junction bases: 2. The CDR3 length is 12 residues. The germline V gene has CDR1 KGHSH and CDR2 LQKENI. The CDR3 protein is CASSPRGREAFF. The CDR3 region has the DNA TGTGCCAGCTCACCAAGGGGGCGAGAAGCTTTCTTT.

The J gene is TRBJ2-3, the V gene TRBV5-1; 12 nucleotides line up with TRBD2. The CDR3 length is 17 residues. After removal of 4 bases from V and 2 bases from J, the junction contained 8 bases not matched to a gene. Per the germline V gene, CDR1 is SGHRS and CDR2 is YFSETQ. CDR3 DNA sequence: TGCGCCAGCAGCCTGCCGACTAGCGGGGGTGACACAGATACGCAGTATTTT. Its protein is CASSLPTSGGDTDTQYF.

V is TRBV6-5 and J is TRBJ2-3; 11 positions match TRBD2. Germline CDR1 reads MNHEY; CDR2 reads SVGAGI. CDR3 size: 15 residues. V dropped 2 bases and J dropped 8; count of bases not matched to a gene: 6. CDR3: CASSYGLAGGGTQYF. CDR3 bases: TGTGCCAGCAGTTACGGGCTAGCGGGGGGCGGTACGCAGTATTTT.

A single count supports this clone. This chain links TRBV7-2 with TRBJ1-2; D unresolved. CDR1 is SGHTA, CDR2 FQGNSA, per germline. The germline V and J ends were trimmed by 5 bases and 1 base, with 17 bases remaining between them. The CDR3 totals 16 residues. The chain's CDR3 is CASSHQDTPFNYGYTF. The CDR3 DNA follows: TGTGCCAGCAGCCACCAAGACACTCCGTTTAACTATGGCTACACCTTC.

This clone was found once. The chain carries TRBV29-1 and TRBJ2-6; D ambiguous. The CDR3 runs 15 residues. The V gene lost 3 bases and the J gene lost 0 bases, with 9 bases spanning the gap. Germline CDR1 reads SQVTM; CDR2 reads ANQGSEA. In nucleotides, the CDR3 is TGCAGCGTTGACCCAACCGGCTCTGGGGCCAACGTCCTGACTTTC. Translation gives CSVDPTGSGANVLTF.

The chain employs TRBV2 and TRBJ1-1; 7 positions match TRBD1. V shed 5 bases, J shed 4 bases, and the junction held 4 bases outside the gene matches. CDR3 length: 13 residues. Germline CDR1 SNHLY, CDR2 FYNNEI. The CDR3 region is CASSQQGFTEAFF. In DNA form, the CDR3 reads TGTGCCAGCAGTCAACAGGGGTTCACTGAAGCTTTCTTT.

Concerning this clone itself: Here the CDR3 omits its conserved ending phenylalanine or tryptophan, so a read error is the likely source. This chain connects TRBV6-5 to TRBJ1-1; D is unclear. CDR1 MNHEY and CDR2 SVGAGI come from the germline V gene. Between the trimmed V and J ends, which lost 5 bases and 3 bases, there was a span of 13 bases. The CDR3 consists of 14 residues. CDR3 in DNA: TGTGCCAGCAGTGCCCTCCGCCAGGACACTGAAGCTTTCCTT. Translating it yields CASSALRQDTEAFL.

The V and J genes are TRBV6-5 and TRBJ2-7; TRBD1 aligns across 12 bases. Trimming at V came to 6 bases and at J to 6 bases, leaving 6 bases not matched to a gene. Germline CDR1 is MNHEY and CDR2 is SVGAGI. The CDR3 totals 14 residues. This chain's CDR3 is CASRARDRGREQYF. The CDR3 region has the DNA TGTGCCAGCAGGGCTCGGGACAGGGGGCGCGAGCAGTACTTC.

The chain recombines TRBV2 with TRBJ1-2; 12 bases match TRBD1. The V gene's germline CDR1 is SNHLY and CDR2 FYNNEI. J gave up 6 bases and V 6 bases, and 5 bases lay outside the gene matches. This CDR3 has 14 residues. CDR3: CASSRDRGRDGYTF. Here the CDR3 DNA reads TGTGCCAGCAGCCGGGACAGGGGGCGGGATGGCTACACCTTC.

The J gene is TRBJ1-1, the V gene TRBV29-1; no firm D call. The CDR3 loop spans 12 amino acids. Trimming removed 3 bases at V and 0 bases at J, with 5 bases between. The germline gives CDR1 SQVTM, CDR2 ANQGSEA. The CDR3 loop is CSVDTLNTEAFF. CDR3 sequence (DNA): TGCAGCGTTGACACACTGAACACTGAAGCTTTCTTT.

The chain couples TRBV18 to TRBJ2-1; 11 nucleotides match TRBD1. V shed 7 bases and J 5 bases; nucleotides not matched to a gene: 7. The germline gives CDR1 KGHSH, CDR2 LQKENI. The CDR3 has 15 residues. CDR3 residues: CASCHRDRGDNEQFF. CDR3 coding DNA: TGTGCCAGCTGCCACCGGGACAGGGGGGACAATGAGCAGTTCTTC.

The gene calls are TRBV2 and TRBJ2-7; possible D gene TRBD1, 6 bases. The CDR3 extends over 14 amino acids. CDR1 is SNHLY and CDR2 is FYNNEI in the germline V gene. Trimming took 5 bases from V and 3 from J, leaving 14 bases between them. Here the CDR3 DNA reads TGTGCCAGCAGTCCGGGCCTAGGGGGCTACGAGCAGTACTTC. It encodes CASSPGLGGYEQYF.

This chain connects TRBV5-1 to TRBJ2-1, with D uncertain. Germline assignment: CDR1 SGHRS and CDR2 YFSETQ. Trimming removed 1 base from V and 0 bases from J, with 11 bases in between. The CDR3 length is 16 residues. CDR3 loop: CASSLNGDPSYNEQFF. CDR3 DNA: TGCGCCAGCAGCTTGAACGGAGATCCCTCCTACAATGAGCAGTTCTTC.

The gene calls are TRBV5-6 and TRBJ2-1; TRBD1 agrees at 7 bases. CDR1 is SGHDT, CDR2 YYEEEE, per germline. V lost 2 bases and J lost 12; bases outside the gene matches: 5. The CDR3 spans 12 residues. The CDR3 nucleotides are TGTGCCAGCAGCTTTAAACAGGGGCCGCAGTTCTTC. Its protein product is CASSFKQGPQFF.

This clone was detected only once. The rearrangement links TRBV11-3 to TRBJ2-5; D gene uncertain. The germline CDR1 and CDR2 sequences are SGHNT and YENEEA. The V gene lost 4 bases and the J gene lost 5 bases, with 8 bases spanning the gap. This CDR3 is built from 12 residues. The CDR3 nucleotides are TGTGCCAGCAGCTCCAACTTGGAGACCCAGTACTTC. Encoded protein: CASSSNLETQYF.

The chain carries TRBV6-5 and TRBJ1-1; TRBD1 might be the D (5 bases). The germline gives CDR1 MNHEY, CDR2 SVGAGI. This CDR3 is 13 amino acids long. With 2 bases removed from V and 6 bases from J, the gap between germline ends came to 10 bases. In DNA, the CDR3 is TGTGCCAGCAGTTACGTCTGGGGCTCTGAAGCTTTCTTT. It is translated as CASSYVWGSEAFF.

J is TRBJ2-1 and V is TRBV7-8; maybe TRBD2 (6 bases). The germline V gene has CDR1 SGHVS and CDR2 FQNEAQ. The length of the CDR3 is 15 residues. Trimming stripped 5 bases from V and 10 bases from J, with 21 bases between. The CDR3 sequence: CASSPGSWQAGEQFF. The DNA for the CDR3 is TGTGCCAGCAGCCCCGGTAGCTGGCAGGCGGGAGAGCAGTTCTTC.

The chain combines TRBV19 with TRBJ2-6; TRBD2 is a possible D gene (5 bases). The germline V and J ends were trimmed by 5 bases and 2 bases, with 13 bases remaining between them. The CDR3 length is 16 residues. Germline CDR1 reads LNHDA; CDR2 reads SQIVND (reference sequence). The CDR3 sequence is CASSSGKGAGANVLTF. The CDR3 DNA reads TGTGCCAGTAGTTCGGGGAAGGGAGCTGGGGCCAACGTCCTGACTTTC.

The CDR3: CASSLRSGGSTGANVLTF. In DNA form, the CDR3 reads TGTGCCAGCAGTTTACGGTCGGGGGGGTCGACCGGGGCCAACGTCCTGACTTTC. V and J are TRBV28 and TRBJ2-6, with 8 bases identical to TRBD2. Germline trimming cut 2 bases from V and 4 bases from J; bases unmatched to any gene: 10. The germline CDR1 and CDR2 sequences are MDHEN and SYDVKM. The CDR3 runs 18 residues. The full variable domain, completed using reference TRBV28 and TRBJ2-6, is DVKVTQSSRYLVKRTGEKVFLECVQDMDHENMFWYRQDPGLGLRLIYFSYDVKMKEKGDIPEGYSVSREKKERFSLILESASTNQTSMYLCASSLRSGGSTGANVLTFGAGSRLTVL.

The V gene is TRBV5-1, the J gene TRBJ2-2, with 11 positions matching TRBD1. The CDR3 loop spans 16 amino acids. After removal of 3 bases from V and 4 bases from J, the junction contained 5 bases not matched to a gene. CDR1 SGHRS and CDR2 YFSETQ come from the germline V gene. The CDR3, as DNA: TGCGCCAGCAGCTGGACAGGGGGCGCGGGCACCGGGGAGCTGTTTTTT. Translation: CASSWTGGAGTGELFF.

The chain links TRBV10-3 to TRBJ2-5, with 7 bases fitting TRBD1. In germline, CDR1 is ENHRY, CDR2 SYGVKD. The junction had 2 bases not matched to a gene; V was cut back by 2 bases and J by 5 bases. CDR3 length: 13 amino acids. For the CDR3, the DNA is TGTGCCATCAGTGAGGACAGGGACGAGACCCAGTACTTC. This encodes CAISEDRDETQYF.

This clone came up a few times. The chain has TRBV11-2 and TRBJ2-5; 8 nucleotides agree with TRBD1. V dropped 4 bases and J dropped 7; count of bases not matched to a gene: 5. This CDR3 contains 13 residues. Germline V gene lookup returns CDR1 SGHAT and CDR2 FQNNGV. The CDR3 loop is CASSSTGEGTQYF. The CDR3, as DNA: TGTGCCAGCAGCTCGACAGGGGAAGGGACCCAGTACTTC. Full variable domain (outside the CDR3, taken from reference TRBV11-2 and TRBJ2-5): EAGVAQSPRYKIIEKRQSVAFWCNPISGHATLYWYQQILGQGPKLLIQFQNNGVVDDSQLPKDRFSAERLKGVDSTLKIQPAKLEDSAVYLCASSSTGEGTQYFGPGTRLLVL.

This clone was counted a few times. The rearrangement links TRBV28 to TRBJ2-7; 11 positions agree with TRBD1. The CDR3 spans 18 residues. Germline CDR1 reads MDHEN; CDR2 reads SYDVKM. With V trimmed by 4 bases and J by 3 bases, 14 bases remained unmatched. This CDR3 is CASSSEQDRGRLVYEQYF. The CDR3 nucleotides read TGTGCCAGCAGTTCCGAACAGGACAGGGGGCGTCTCGTCTACGAGCAGTACTTC.